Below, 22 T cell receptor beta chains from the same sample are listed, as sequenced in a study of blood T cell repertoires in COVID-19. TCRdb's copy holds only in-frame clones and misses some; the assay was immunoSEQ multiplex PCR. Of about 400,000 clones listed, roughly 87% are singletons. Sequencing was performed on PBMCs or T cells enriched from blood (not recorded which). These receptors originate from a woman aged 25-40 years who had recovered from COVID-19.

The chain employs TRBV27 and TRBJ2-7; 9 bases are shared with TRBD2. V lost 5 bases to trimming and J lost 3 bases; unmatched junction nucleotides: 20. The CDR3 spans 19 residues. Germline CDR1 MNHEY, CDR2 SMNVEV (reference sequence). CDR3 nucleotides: TGTGCCAGCAGTGGGGGGACTTACACGCCGGGACTAGCTTACTACGAGCAGTACTTC. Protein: CASSGGTYTPGLAYYEQYF.

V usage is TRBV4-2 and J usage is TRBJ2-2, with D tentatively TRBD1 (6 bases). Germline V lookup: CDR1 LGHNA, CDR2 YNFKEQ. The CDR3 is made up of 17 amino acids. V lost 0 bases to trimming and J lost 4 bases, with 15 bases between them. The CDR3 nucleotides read TGTGCCAGCAGCCAAGATTTGAAGGGGGTGGGCACCGGGGAGCTGTTTTTT. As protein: CASSQDLKGVGTGELFF.

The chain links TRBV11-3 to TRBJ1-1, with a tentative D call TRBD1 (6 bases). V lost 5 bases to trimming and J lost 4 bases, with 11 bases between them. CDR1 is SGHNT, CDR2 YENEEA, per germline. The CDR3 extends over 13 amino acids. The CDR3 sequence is CASSVGQSTEAFF. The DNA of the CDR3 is TGTGCCAGCAGCGTAGGACAGTCCACTGAAGCTTTCTTT. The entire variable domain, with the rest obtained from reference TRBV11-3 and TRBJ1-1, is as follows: EAGVVQSPRYKIIEKKQPVAFWCNPISGHNTLYWYLQNLGQGPELLIRYENEEAVDDSQLPKDRFSAERLKGVDSTLKIQPAELGDSAVYLCASSVGQSTEAFFGQGTRLTVV.

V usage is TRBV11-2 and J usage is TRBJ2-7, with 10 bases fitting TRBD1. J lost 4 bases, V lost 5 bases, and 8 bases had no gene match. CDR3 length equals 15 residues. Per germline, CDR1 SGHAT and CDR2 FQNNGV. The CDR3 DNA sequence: TGTGCCAGCAGCCCACTCCGGGACAGGGGATACGAGCAGTACTTC. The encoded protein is CASSPLRDRGYEQYF.

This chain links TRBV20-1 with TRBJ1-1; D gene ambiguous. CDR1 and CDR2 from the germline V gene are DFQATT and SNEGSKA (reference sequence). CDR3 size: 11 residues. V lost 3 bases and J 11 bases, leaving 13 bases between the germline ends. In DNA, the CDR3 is TGCAGTGCTAGTTTACAGTGGATGGCTTTCTTT. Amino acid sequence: CSASLQWMAFF.

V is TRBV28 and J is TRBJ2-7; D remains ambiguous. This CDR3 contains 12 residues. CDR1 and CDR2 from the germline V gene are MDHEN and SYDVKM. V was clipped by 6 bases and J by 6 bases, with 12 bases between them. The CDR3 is CASSEAEGEQYF. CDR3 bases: TGTGCCAGCAGCGAGGCAGAAGGCGAGCAGTACTTC.

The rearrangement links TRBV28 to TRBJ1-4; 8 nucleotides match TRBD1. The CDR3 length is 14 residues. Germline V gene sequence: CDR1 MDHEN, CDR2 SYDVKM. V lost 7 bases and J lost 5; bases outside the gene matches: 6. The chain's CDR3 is CASITGTGNEKLFF. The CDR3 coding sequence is TGTGCCAGCATCACCGGGACAGGCAATGAAAAACTGTTTTTT. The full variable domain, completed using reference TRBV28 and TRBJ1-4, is DVKVTQSSRYLVKRTGEKVFLECVQDMDHENMFWYRQDPGLGLRLIYFSYDVKMKEKGDIPEGYSVSREKKERFSLILESASTNQTSMYLCASITGTGNEKLFFGSGTQLSVL.

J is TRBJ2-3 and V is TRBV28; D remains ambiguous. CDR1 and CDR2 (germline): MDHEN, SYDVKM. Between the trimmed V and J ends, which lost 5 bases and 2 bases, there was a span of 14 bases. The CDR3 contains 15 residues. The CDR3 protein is CASSKGEMVTDTQYF. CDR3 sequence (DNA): TGTGCCAGCAGTAAAGGAGAGATGGTCACAGATACGCAGTATTTT.

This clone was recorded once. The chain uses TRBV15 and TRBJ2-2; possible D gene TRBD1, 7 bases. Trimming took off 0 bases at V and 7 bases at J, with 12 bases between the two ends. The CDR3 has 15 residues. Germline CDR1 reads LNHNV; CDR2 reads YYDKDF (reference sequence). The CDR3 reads CATSRDQGGGGELFF. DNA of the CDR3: TGTGCCACCAGCAGAGATCAGGGGGGCGGCGGGGAGCTGTTTTTT.

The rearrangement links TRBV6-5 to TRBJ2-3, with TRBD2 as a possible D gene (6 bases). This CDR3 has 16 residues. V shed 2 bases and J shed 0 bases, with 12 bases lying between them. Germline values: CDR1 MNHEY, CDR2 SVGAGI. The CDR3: CASSYGGSWSTDTQYF. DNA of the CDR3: TGTGCCAGCAGTTACGGGGGGTCTTGGAGCACAGATACGCAGTATTTT.

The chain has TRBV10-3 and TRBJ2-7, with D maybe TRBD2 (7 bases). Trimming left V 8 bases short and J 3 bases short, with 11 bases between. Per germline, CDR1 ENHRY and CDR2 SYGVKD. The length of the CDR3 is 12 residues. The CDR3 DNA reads TGTGCCATCGGGGGGGCAAACTACGAGCAGTACTTC. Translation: CAIGGANYEQYF.

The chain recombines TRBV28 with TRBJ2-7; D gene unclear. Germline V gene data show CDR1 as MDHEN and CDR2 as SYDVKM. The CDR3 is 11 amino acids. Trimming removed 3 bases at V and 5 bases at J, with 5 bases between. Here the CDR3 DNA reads TGTGCCAGCAGTTTCTTCCACGAGCAGTACTTC. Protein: CASSFFHEQYF.

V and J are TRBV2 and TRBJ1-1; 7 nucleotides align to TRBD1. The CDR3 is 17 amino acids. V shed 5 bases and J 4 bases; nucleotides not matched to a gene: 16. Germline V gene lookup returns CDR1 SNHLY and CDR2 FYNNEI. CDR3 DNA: TGTGCCAGCAGTCTTCTTGAGGGACAGTGGGTATTCACTGAAGCTTTCTTT. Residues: CASSLLEGQWVFTEAFF.

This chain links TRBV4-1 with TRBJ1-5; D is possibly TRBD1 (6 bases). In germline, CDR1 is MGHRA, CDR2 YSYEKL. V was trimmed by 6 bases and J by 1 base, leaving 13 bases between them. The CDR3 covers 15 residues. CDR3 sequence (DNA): TGCGCCAGCAGGAGACAGGACAGCAGCAATCAGCCCCAGCATTTT. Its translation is CASRRQDSSNQPQHF.

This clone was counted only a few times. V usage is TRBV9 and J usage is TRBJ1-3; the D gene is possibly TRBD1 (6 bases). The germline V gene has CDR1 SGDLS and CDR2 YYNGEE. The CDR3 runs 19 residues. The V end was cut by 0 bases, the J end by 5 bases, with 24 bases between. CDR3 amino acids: CASSVATQGWFRCRNTIYF. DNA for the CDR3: TGTGCCAGCAGCGTAGCTACGCAGGGGTGGTTTCGATGTAGAAACACCATATATTTT.

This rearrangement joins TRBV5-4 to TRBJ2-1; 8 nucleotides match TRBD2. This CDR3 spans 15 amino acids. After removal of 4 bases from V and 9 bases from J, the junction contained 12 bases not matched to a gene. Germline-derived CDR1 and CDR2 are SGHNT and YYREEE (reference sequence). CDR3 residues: CASSNTGTSGGEQFF. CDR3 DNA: TGTGCCAGCAGCAACACCGGGACTAGTGGAGGTGAGCAGTTCTTC.

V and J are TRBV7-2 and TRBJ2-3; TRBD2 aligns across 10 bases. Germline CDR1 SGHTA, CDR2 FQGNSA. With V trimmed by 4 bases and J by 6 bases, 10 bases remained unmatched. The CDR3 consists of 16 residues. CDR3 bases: TGTGCCAGCAGCTCCCTTGCCGGGACTAGCGCTGATACGCAGTATTTT. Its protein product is CASSSLAGTSADTQYF.

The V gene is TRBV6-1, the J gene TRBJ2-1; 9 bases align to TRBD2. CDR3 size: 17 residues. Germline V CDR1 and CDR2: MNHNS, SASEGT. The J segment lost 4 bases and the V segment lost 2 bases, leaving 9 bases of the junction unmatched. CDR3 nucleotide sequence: TGTGCCAGCAGTGAATCCGGGGCGGGGGGGATGTACAATGAGCAGTTCTTC. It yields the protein CASSESGAGGMYNEQFF.

The CDR3 bases are TGTGCCAGCATCCCCCGGGACAGAAAGAGGGAGACCCAGTACTTC. Translated, it gives CASIPRDRKRETQYF. The J gene is TRBJ2-5, the V gene TRBV6-4, with 7 nucleotides matching TRBD1. Germline V gene lookup returns CDR1 MRHNA and CDR2 SNTAGT. This CDR3 has 15 amino acids. The V gene end was trimmed by 7 bases and the J gene end by 5 bases; junction bases not matched to a gene: 13.

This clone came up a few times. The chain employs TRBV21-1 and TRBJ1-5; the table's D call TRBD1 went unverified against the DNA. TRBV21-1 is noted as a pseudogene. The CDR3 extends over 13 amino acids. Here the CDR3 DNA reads TGTGCCAGCAGACAGGGATGGGATCAGCCCCAGCATTTT. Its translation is CASRQGWDQPQHF.

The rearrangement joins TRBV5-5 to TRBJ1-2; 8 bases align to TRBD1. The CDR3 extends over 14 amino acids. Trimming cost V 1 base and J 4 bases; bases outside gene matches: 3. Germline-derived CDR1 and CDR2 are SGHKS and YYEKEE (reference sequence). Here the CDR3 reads CASSLRTGIYGYTF. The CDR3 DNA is TGTGCCAGCAGCTTGAGGACAGGGATCTATGGCTACACCTTC.

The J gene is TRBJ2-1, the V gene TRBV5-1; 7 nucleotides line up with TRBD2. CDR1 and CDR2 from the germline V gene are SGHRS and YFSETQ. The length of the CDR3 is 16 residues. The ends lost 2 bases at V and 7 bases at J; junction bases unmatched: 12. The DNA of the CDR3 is TGCGCCAGCAGCTTTAATTGGGGAGGGTCATCAAATGAGCAGTTCTTC. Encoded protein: CASSFNWGGSSNEQFF. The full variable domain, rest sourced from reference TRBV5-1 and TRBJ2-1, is KAGVTQTPRYLIKTRGQQVTLSCSPISGHRSVSWYQQTPGQGLQFLFEYFSETQRNKGNFPGRFSGRQFSNSRSEMNVSTLELGDSALYLCASSFNWGGSSNEQFFGPGTRLTVL.